Shown below are 10 T cell receptor beta chains from a single sample sequenced in a study of T cell changes during pregnancy in multiple sclerosis. Assay used: immunoSEQ multiplex PCR; TCRdb lists only in-frame clones, some missing. In the table there are about 46,000 clones, roughly 93% of which are singletons. Sequencing used CD8+ T cells from peripheral blood mononuclear cells, obtained in the first trimester of pregnancy. These receptors were taken from a female donor with multiple sclerosis, enrolled in a pregnancy study.

This chain uses TRBV9 with TRBJ2-3, with 9 bases that match TRBD2. The CDR3 has 14 amino acids. The germline V gene encodes CDR1 SGDLS and CDR2 YYNGEE. Trimming at V came to 3 bases and at J to 2 bases, leaving 1 base not matched to a gene. The DNA of the CDR3 is TGTGCCAGCAGCGGGACTAGCGCCACAGATACGCAGTATTTT. Translation gives CASSGTSATDTQYF.

V usage is TRBV19 and J usage is TRBJ2-3; 7 nucleotides agree with TRBD2. Germline V gives CDR1 LNHDA, CDR2 SQIVND (reference sequence). With V trimmed by 3 bases and J by 3 bases, 21 bases remained unmatched. CDR3 length: 20 amino acids. CDR3 coding DNA: TGTGCCAGTAGTATTGGGGCTGGGGTCGGGGGGAACTATCAGACAGATACGCAGTATTTT. Translated, it gives CASSIGAGVGGNYQTDTQYF.

CDR3 nucleotides: TGTGCCAGCAGCCAGGGGGTGCTGGTACAGCCCCAGCATTTT. It specifies CASSQGVLVQPQHF. V gene TRBV7-2 combines with J gene TRBJ1-5; 7 bases agree with TRBD1. After removal of 5 bases from V and 7 bases from J, the junction contained 8 bases not matched to a gene. The CDR3 covers 14 residues. Germline loops: CDR1 SGHTA, CDR2 FQGNSA.

This clone was seen a single time. The CDR3 DNA reads as TGTGCCAGCGGGGGGGGGATCTATGGCTACACCTTC. This sequence encodes CASGGGIYGYTF. The chain combines TRBV9 with TRBJ1-2, with D tentatively TRBD1 (5 bases). CDR1 and CDR2 from the germline V gene are SGDLS and YYNGEE. V lost 7 bases and J 4 bases, leaving 11 bases between the germline ends. The CDR3 spans 12 residues.

The rearrangement uses TRBV4-3 and TRBJ2-5, with TRBD1 matching 8 bases. V gave up 4 bases and J gave up 0 bases; unmatched junction bases: 7. This CDR3 contains 16 residues. CDR1 is LGHNA and CDR2 is YSLEER in the germline V gene. The CDR3 is CASSPPGGQDQETQYF. The DNA for the CDR3 is TGCGCCAGCAGCCCCCCAGGGGGACAGGACCAAGAGACCCAGTACTTC.

This sequence joins TRBV5-1 and TRBJ2-7; tentative D call: TRBD2 (6 bases). The germline V and J ends were trimmed by 3 bases and 2 bases, with 12 bases remaining between them. The V gene's germline CDR1 is SGHRS and CDR2 YFSETQ. The CDR3 runs 14 residues. The CDR3 sequence: CASSWRDDAYEQYF. Written as DNA, the CDR3 is TGCGCCAGCAGCTGGAGGGACGATGCCTACGAGCAGTACTTC.

The chain couples TRBV4-1 to TRBJ2-7; TRBD1 agrees at 9 bases. Losses at the gene ends were 1 base for V and 7 bases for J; bases not matched to a gene: 11. Germline V gives CDR1 MGHRA, CDR2 YSYEKL. The CDR3 covers 16 residues. The CDR3 sequence: CASSQVLDRGDREQYF. The CDR3 nucleotides are TGCGCCAGCAGCCAAGTCTTAGACAGGGGGGATAGGGAGCAGTACTTC.

This rearrangement joins TRBV20-1 to TRBJ1-1; D is unresolved. The CDR3 has 11 amino acids. Deletions cut 2 bases from V and 11 bases from J, with 12 bases between. Germline CDR1 and CDR2: DFQATT and SNEGSKA (reference sequence). The CDR3 DNA is TGCAGTGCTAGAAGAGGGATTCCCGCTTTCTTT. Amino acid sequence: CSARRGIPAFF.

This clone was detected once. The J gene is TRBJ1-1, the V gene TRBV7-9; D is uncertain. The CDR3 runs 15 residues. Per germline, CDR1 SEHNR and CDR2 FQNEAQ (reference sequence). V was cut by 5 bases and J by 10 bases, with 23 bases left in between. The CDR3 here is CASSPEDPREFGAFF. CDR3 nucleotides: TGTGCCAGCAGCCCCGAAGACCCACGGGAGTTCGGAGCTTTCTTT.

The chain has TRBV27 and TRBJ2-1; D perhaps matches TRBD2 (6 bases). The CDR3 has 17 amino acids. Trimming removed 5 bases at V and 4 bases at J, with 21 bases between. CDR1 and CDR2 (germline): MNHEY, SMNVEV (reference sequence). The CDR3 protein is CASSPMGGIGLYNEQFF. CDR3 nucleotide sequence: TGTGCCAGCAGTCCCATGGGAGGAATTGGGTTATACAATGAGCAGTTCTTC.